The 29 T cell receptor beta chains below come from one sample, sequenced in a study of CD8 T cells in Susac syndrome (dated by TCRdb to the late 2010s). Receptors were amplified or captured by the immunoSEQ multiplex PCR assay. RNA was extracted using the RNeasy kit, and roughly 0.5 to 1 microgram was reverse transcribed with random hexamers. The public sequencing data were trimmed at Q25 with fastp and processed into clonotypes with MiXCR by TCRdb, which kept only in-frame beta chains. Rows with a matching CDR3 protein are joined into one entry that keeps the most common DNA and genes. The sample table contains some 170,000 distinct CDR3 sequences; only one count was recorded for about 95% of them. More than 0.1% of the sample comes from the top ten. Input material: CD4+ T cells from PBMCs. These receptors all come from a human donor in good health.

The chain uses TRBV27 and TRBJ2-7, with TRBD2 as a possible D gene (5 bases). This CDR3 contains 16 residues. Between the trimmed V and J ends, which lost 4 bases and 1 base, there was a span of 17 bases. The germline gives CDR1 MNHEY, CDR2 SMNVEV (reference sequence). CDR3 nucleotide sequence: TGTGCCAGCAGTTCCCCCCGGTCTAGCAGGTCCTACGAGCAGTACTTC. Amino acid sequence: CASSSPRSSRSYEQYF.

This clonotype was recorded only once. The chain joins TRBV10-3 to TRBJ2-5, with 9 bases matching TRBD1. The CDR3 spans 15 residues. V lost 4 bases, J lost 4 bases, and 7 bases stayed unmatched. Germline loops: CDR1 ENHRY, CDR2 SYGVKD. CDR3: CAISGTGGLGETQYF. As DNA, the CDR3 is TGTGCCATCAGTGGTACAGGGGGCTTGGGAGAGACCCAGTACTTC.

The gene calls are TRBV5-1 and TRBJ2-7, with 8 bases aligning to TRBD2. Germline V gene data show CDR1 as SGHRS and CDR2 as YFSETQ. The CDR3 has 14 residues. V shed 5 bases, J shed 3 bases, and the junction held 7 bases outside the gene matches. The CDR3 sequence: CASSPGGSVYEQYF. CDR3 in DNA: TGCGCCAGCAGTCCGGGGGGGAGTGTCTACGAGCAGTACTTC.

This clonotype showed up just a few times. V is TRBV7-2 and J is TRBJ2-7; D unresolved. Trimming stripped 3 bases from V and 2 bases from J, with 2 bases between. The germline V gene encodes CDR1 SGHTA and CDR2 FQGNSA. The CDR3 extends over 11 amino acids. CDR3 DNA: TGTGCCAGCAGCTTCGCCTACGAGCAGTACTTC. Translation: CASSFAYEQYF.

V and J are TRBV23-1 and TRBJ2-7; D is unresolved. TRBV23-1 is treated as an ORF (open reading frame) with a function not yet certain. This CDR3 contains 11 residues. The V gene lost 7 bases and the J gene lost 7 bases, with 11 bases spanning the gap. CDR3 sequence reads: CASKGCGEQYF. The DNA of the CDR3 is TGCGCCAGCAAGGGATGCGGTGAGCAGTACTTC.

The chain recombines TRBV3-1 with TRBJ2-3; D is possibly TRBD2 (6 bases). Germline values: CDR1 LGHDT, CDR2 YNNKEL (reference sequence). The CDR3 is 15 residues long. Trimming cost V 4 bases and J 2 bases, with 13 bases left between them. The chain's CDR3 is CASSPAGLVTDTQYF. CDR3 DNA: TGTGCCAGCAGCCCCGCGGGGTTAGTCACAGATACGCAGTATTTT.

The rearrangement links TRBV29-1 to TRBJ2-1, with D maybe TRBD1 (7 bases). V lost 7 bases, J lost 0 bases, and 19 bases lay in between. This CDR3 is built from 16 residues. Germline CDR1 is SQVTM and CDR2 is ANQGSEA. The CDR3 bases are TGCAGCGGGAAGCGACAGGGAGGAATCTCCTACAATGAGCAGTTCTTC. It translates to CSGKRQGGISYNEQFF.

The rearrangement joins TRBV27 to TRBJ2-3; D is perhaps TRBD2 (5 bases). The CDR3 is made up of 13 amino acids. V gave up 9 bases and J gave up 2 bases, with 12 bases separating them. Germline CDR1 and CDR2: MNHEY and SMNVEV (reference sequence). The DNA for the CDR3 is TGTGCCAGTACCTGGGGAGACACAGATACGCAGTATTTT. Translation gives CASTWGDTDTQYF.

The genes are TRBV19 and TRBJ2-1; tentative D call: TRBD1 (6 bases). Trimming cost V 1 base and J 11 bases, with 12 bases left between them. The length of the CDR3 is 13 residues. CDR1 and CDR2 from the germline V gene are LNHDA and SQIVND (reference sequence). CDR3: CASSIASRGQQFF. DNA for the CDR3: TGTGCCAGTAGTATAGCATCCAGGGGCCAGCAGTTCTTC.

This sequence joins TRBV20-1 and TRBJ2-1; no definite D call. In germline, CDR1 is DFQATT, CDR2 SNEGSKA (reference sequence). The CDR3 totals 13 residues. Trimming left V 7 bases short and J 0 bases short, with 10 bases between. The CDR3 DNA sequence: TGCAGTGAAAGGCGGAGCTCCTACAATGAGCAGTTCTTC. Its protein product is CSERRSSYNEQFF.

This chain links TRBV7-2 with TRBJ1-1, with no clear D. Germline CDR1 SGHTA, CDR2 FQGNSA. The CDR3 sequence is 13 residues long. The V gene lost 5 bases and the J gene lost 1 base, with 8 bases spanning the gap. This CDR3 is CASSHRGNTEAFF. The CDR3 DNA is TGTGCCAGCAGCCATCGGGGGAACACTGAAGCTTTCTTT.

V usage is TRBV5-4 and J usage is TRBJ2-3; D is uncertain. In germline, CDR1 is SGHNT, CDR2 YYREEE (reference sequence). V lost 3 bases to trimming and J lost 6 bases, with 14 bases between them. CDR3 length equals 14 residues. The CDR3 DNA follows: TGTGCCAGCAGCTGGGCCGACAACGGCGATACGCAGTATTTT. It encodes CASSWADNGDTQYF.

The chain links TRBV11-1 to TRBJ2-2; no firm D call. Between the trimmed V and J ends, which lost 10 bases and 1 base, there was a span of 13 bases. Germline values: CDR1 SGHAT, CDR2 FQDESV (reference sequence). The CDR3 runs to 14 residues. CDR3 amino acids: CAIPKTENTGELFF. CDR3 nucleotide sequence: TGTGCCATCCCAAAGACCGAGAACACCGGGGAGCTGTTTTTT.

The genes are TRBV29-1 and TRBJ1-1; no definite D call. This CDR3 comprises 15 residues. Germline V gene data show CDR1 as SQVTM and CDR2 as ANQGSEA. V was shortened by 0 bases and J by 2 bases, with 13 bases between the two germline ends. The CDR3 reads CSVEDRTVINTEAFF. CDR3 nucleotide sequence: TGCAGCGTTGAAGATAGGACGGTCATTAACACTGAAGCTTTCTTT.

This chain connects TRBV29-1 to TRBJ1-1; 7 nucleotides line up with TRBD1. This CDR3 is 13 amino acids long. V lost 6 bases to trimming and J lost 3 bases; unmatched junction nucleotides: 7. From germline, CDR1 is SQVTM and CDR2 ANQGSEA. The CDR3 loop reads CSVTGIYDTEAFF. Here the CDR3 DNA reads TGCAGCGTGACAGGGATATACGACACTGAAGCTTTCTTT.

V and J are TRBV28 and TRBJ1-1; D uncertain. The CDR3 runs 13 residues. The germline V gene has CDR1 MDHEN and CDR2 SYDVKM. The V end lost 5 bases, the J end lost 4 bases, and 11 bases lay between the germline ends. The chain's CDR3 is CASSDHSGTEAFF. The CDR3, as DNA: TGTGCCAGCAGTGACCATAGTGGCACTGAAGCTTTCTTT.

J is TRBJ2-2 and V is TRBV14; a possible D gene is TRBD1 (5 bases). V gave up 3 bases and J gave up 7 bases, with 9 bases separating them. Germline loops: CDR1 SGHDN, CDR2 FVKESK. The CDR3 has 13 residues. The CDR3 DNA is TGTGCCAGCAGCCAGCAGGGTGTCGGGGAGCTGTTTTTT. This sequence encodes CASSQQGVGELFF.

This clonotype was recorded once. The chain carries TRBV12-3 or TRBV12-4 and TRBJ1-5; possibly TRBD1 for D (5 bases). V lost 6 bases and J 0 bases, leaving 12 bases between the germline ends. This CDR3 has 15 amino acids. The chain's CDR3 is CASRQDRYSNQPQHF. CDR3 DNA: TGTGCCAGCAGACAGGACCGTTATAGCAATCAGCCCCAGCATTTT.

This clonotype has a handful of counts. This rearrangement joins TRBV29-1 to TRBJ2-1, with D possibly TRBD1 on 7 matching bases. The V and J ends lost 6 bases and 5 bases respectively, with 11 bases between them. The CDR3 covers 12 residues. Germline loops: CDR1 SQVTM, CDR2 ANQGSEA. CDR3 in DNA: TGCAGCGTGGCGGGACAGAACAATGAGCAGTTCTTC. Translation: CSVAGQNNEQFF.

The chain couples TRBV18 to TRBJ2-5, with D possibly called TRBD1 or TRBD2 (5 bases each). Germline V CDR1 and CDR2: KGHSH, LQKENI. The CDR3 covers 15 residues. Trimming took 0 bases from V and 1 from J, leaving 9 bases between them. In nucleotides, the CDR3 is TGTGCCAGCTCACCACCGGGGACCATCCAAGAGACCCAGTACTTC. Its protein product is CASSPPGTIQETQYF.

The rearrangement uses TRBV28 and TRBJ1-5; TRBD1 matches 8 bases. V lost 5 bases to trimming and J lost 6 bases; unmatched junction nucleotides: 12. CDR1 is MDHEN and CDR2 is SYDVKM in the germline V gene. The CDR3 is 16 residues long. The CDR3 sequence: CASSTPPGQVGQPQHF. CDR3 DNA sequence: TGTGCCAGCAGTACACCTCCGGGACAGGTCGGTCAGCCCCAGCATTTT.

This chain uses TRBV7-3 with TRBJ2-1; D possibly corresponds to TRBD2 (5 bases). V was cut by 5 bases and J by 3 bases, with 14 bases left in between. Germline V gene lookup returns CDR1 SGHTA and CDR2 FQGTGA. The length of the CDR3 is 15 residues. As DNA, the CDR3 is TGTGCCAGCAGCCCCGGCCCCCGGGGCTACAATGAGCAGTTCTTC. It codes for CASSPGPRGYNEQFF.

The chain uses TRBV5-1 and TRBJ2-7, with 7 nucleotides matching TRBD1. Trimming took 1 base from V and 2 from J; bases not matched to a gene: 6. The CDR3 has 15 residues. Germline V gives CDR1 SGHRS, CDR2 YFSETQ. CDR3 region: CASSLSPGQPYEQYF. The CDR3 region has the DNA TGCGCCAGCAGCTTGTCTCCGGGACAGCCCTACGAGCAGTACTTC.

The chain combines TRBV30 with TRBJ1-5, with D hard to call. Germline-derived CDR1 and CDR2 are GTSNPN and SVGIG (reference sequence). The CDR3 covers 12 residues. The V gene lost 6 bases and the J gene lost 0 bases, with 6 bases spanning the gap. CDR3 coding DNA: TGTGCCTGTTCCGATAGCAATCAGCCCCAGCATTTT. Protein: CACSDSNQPQHF.

The chain recombines TRBV7-2 with TRBJ1-2, with 7 bases matching TRBD1. Germline trimming cut 0 bases from V and 8 bases from J; bases unmatched to any gene: 9. CDR1 SGHTA and CDR2 FQGNSA come from the germline V gene. CDR3 length equals 15 residues. The CDR3 reads CASSLASGGTKGYTF. CDR3 bases: TGTGCCAGCAGCTTAGCGTCAGGGGGAACGAAGGGCTACACCTTC.

V usage is TRBV28 and J usage is TRBJ2-4, with a weak D call TRBD2 (5 bases). V was trimmed by 3 bases and J by 4 bases, leaving 19 bases between them. The CDR3 totals 17 residues. The V gene's germline CDR1 is MDHEN and CDR2 SYDVKM. CDR3 in amino acids: CASSFGRLLAGKNIQYF. The CDR3, as DNA: TGTGCCAGCAGTTTCGGGCGTCTGCTAGCCGGAAAAAACATTCAGTACTTC.

V gene TRBV27 combines with J gene TRBJ2-7; D is unresolved. Germline CDR1 is MNHEY and CDR2 is SMNVEV (reference sequence). This CDR3 comprises 12 residues. Trimming removed 7 bases from V and 5 bases from J, with 12 bases in between. In DNA, the CDR3 is TGTGCCAGCATTTCGGATGGCCACGAGCAGTACTTC. It specifies CASISDGHEQYF.

The CDR3 reads CASKTLLAGTDTQYF. The DNA for the CDR3 is TGTGCCAGCAAAACCCTTCTAGCGGGCACAGATACGCAGTATTTT. The V gene is TRBV28, the J gene TRBJ2-3, with 7 bases identical to TRBD2. The V gene's germline CDR1 is MDHEN and CDR2 SYDVKM. The CDR3 consists of 15 residues. Trimming removed 7 bases from V and 1 base from J; junction bases left unmatched: 8.

This clonotype was counted only a few times. This rearrangement joins TRBV11-1 to TRBJ2-7; 7 bases match TRBD1. Trimming cost V 5 bases and J 3 bases; bases outside gene matches: 10. This CDR3 has 15 residues. Germline V gene data show CDR1 as SGHAT and CDR2 as FQDESV (reference sequence). The CDR3 is CASSRPGTAIYEQYF. The CDR3 DNA reads TGTGCCAGCAGCCGCCCCGGGACAGCAATCTACGAGCAGTACTTC.